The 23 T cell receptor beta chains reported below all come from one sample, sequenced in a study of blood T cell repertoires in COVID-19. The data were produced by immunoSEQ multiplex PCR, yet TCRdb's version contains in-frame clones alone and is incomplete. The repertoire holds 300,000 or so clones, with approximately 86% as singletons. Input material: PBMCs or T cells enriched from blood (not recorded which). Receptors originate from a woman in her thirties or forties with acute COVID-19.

CDR3 coding DNA: TGTGCCAGCTCACCACAGACGCGGATCTCCTACAATGAGCAGTTCTTC. As protein: CASSPQTRISYNEQFF. The chain has TRBV18 and TRBJ2-1; no firm D call. With 1 base removed from V and 0 bases from J, the gap between germline ends came to 10 bases. Germline values: CDR1 KGHSH, CDR2 LQKENI. This CDR3 contains 16 residues.

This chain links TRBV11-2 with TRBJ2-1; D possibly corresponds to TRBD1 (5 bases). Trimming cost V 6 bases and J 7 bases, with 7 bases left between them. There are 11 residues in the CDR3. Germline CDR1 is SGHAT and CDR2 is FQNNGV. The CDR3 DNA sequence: TGTGCCAGCAGTTGGACAAATGAGCAGTTCTTC. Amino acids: CASSWTNEQFF.

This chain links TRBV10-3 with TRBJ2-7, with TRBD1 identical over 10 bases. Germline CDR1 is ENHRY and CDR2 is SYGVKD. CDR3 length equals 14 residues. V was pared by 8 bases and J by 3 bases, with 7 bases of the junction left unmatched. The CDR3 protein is CAIRRGTGDYEQYF. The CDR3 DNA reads TGTGCCATCCGGAGGGGGACAGGGGACTACGAGCAGTACTTC.

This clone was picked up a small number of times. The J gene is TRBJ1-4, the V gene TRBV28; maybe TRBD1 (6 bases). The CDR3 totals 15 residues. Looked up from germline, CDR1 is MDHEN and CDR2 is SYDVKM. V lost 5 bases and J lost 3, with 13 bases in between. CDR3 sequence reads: CASSPHRVANEKLFF. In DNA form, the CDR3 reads TGTGCCAGCAGTCCCCACAGGGTGGCTAATGAAAAACTGTTTTTT.

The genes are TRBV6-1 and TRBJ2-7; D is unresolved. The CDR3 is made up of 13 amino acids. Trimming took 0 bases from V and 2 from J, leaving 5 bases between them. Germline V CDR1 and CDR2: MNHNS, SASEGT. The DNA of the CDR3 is TGTGCCAGCAGTGAAGCTAAAACCTACGAGCAGTACTTC. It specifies CASSEAKTYEQYF.

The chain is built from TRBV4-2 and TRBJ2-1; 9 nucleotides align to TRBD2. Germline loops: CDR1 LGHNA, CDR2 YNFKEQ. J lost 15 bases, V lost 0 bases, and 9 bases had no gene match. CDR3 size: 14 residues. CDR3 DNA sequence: TGTGCCAGCAGCCAAGACGGAATAAGCGGGAGGCTGTTCTTC. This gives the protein CASSQDGISGRLFF.

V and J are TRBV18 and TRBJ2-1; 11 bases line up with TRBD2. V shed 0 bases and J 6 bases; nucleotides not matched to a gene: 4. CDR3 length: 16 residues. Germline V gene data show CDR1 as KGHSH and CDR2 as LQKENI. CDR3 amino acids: CASSPPQLAGANEQFF. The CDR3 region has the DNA TGTGCCAGCTCACCACCGCAACTAGCGGGAGCCAATGAGCAGTTCTTC.

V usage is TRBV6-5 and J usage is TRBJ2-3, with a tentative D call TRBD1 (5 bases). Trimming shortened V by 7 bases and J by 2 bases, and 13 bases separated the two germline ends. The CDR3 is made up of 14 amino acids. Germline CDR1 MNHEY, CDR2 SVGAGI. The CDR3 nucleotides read TGTGCCAGCAAGTTGACAGCGTTCACAGATACGCAGTATTTT. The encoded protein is CASKLTAFTDTQYF.

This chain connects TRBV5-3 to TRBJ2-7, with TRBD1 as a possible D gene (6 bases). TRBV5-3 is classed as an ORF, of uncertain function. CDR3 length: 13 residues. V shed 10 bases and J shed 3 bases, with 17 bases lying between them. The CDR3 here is CALPGTNLYEQYF. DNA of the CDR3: TGTGCCCTTCCCGGGACAAACCTCTACGAGCAGTACTTC.

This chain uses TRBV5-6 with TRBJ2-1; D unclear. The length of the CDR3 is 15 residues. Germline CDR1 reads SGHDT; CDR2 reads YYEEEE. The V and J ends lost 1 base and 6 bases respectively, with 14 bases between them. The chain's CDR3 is CASSLPVKNPNEQFF. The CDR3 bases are TGTGCCAGCAGCTTGCCAGTCAAGAACCCCAATGAGCAGTTCTTC. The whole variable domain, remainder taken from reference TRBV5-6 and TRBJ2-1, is DAGVTQSPTHLIKTRGQQVTLRCSPKSGHDTVSWYQQALGQGPQFIFQYYEEEERQRGNFPDRFSGHQFPNYSSELNVNALLLGDSALYLCASSLPVKNPNEQFFGPGTRLTVL.

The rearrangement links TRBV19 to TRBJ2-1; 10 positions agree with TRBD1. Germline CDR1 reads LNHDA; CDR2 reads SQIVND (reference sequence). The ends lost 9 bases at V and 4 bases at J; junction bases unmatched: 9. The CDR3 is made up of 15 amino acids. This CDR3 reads CASDPGTGAYNEQFF. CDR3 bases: TGTGCCAGCGATCCCGGGACAGGGGCTTACAATGAGCAGTTCTTC.

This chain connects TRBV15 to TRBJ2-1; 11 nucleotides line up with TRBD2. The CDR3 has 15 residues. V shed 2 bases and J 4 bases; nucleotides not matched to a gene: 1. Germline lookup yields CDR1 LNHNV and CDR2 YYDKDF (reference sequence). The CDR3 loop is CATSRRTSGYNEQFF. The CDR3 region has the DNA TGTGCCACCAGCAGACGGACTAGCGGGTACAATGAGCAGTTCTTC.

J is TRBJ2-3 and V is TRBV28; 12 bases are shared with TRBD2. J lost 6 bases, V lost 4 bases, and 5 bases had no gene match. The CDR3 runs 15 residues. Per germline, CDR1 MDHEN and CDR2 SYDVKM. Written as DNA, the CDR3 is TGTGCCAGCAGTTCCCTAGCGGGAGGGGTGGATACGCAGTATTTT. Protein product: CASSSLAGGVDTQYF.

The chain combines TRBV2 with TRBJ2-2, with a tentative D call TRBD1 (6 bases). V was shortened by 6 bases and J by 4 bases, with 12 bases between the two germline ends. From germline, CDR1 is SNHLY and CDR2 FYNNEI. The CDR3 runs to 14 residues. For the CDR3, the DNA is TGTGCCAGCAGCAGCAGCAGGGGCACCGGGGAGCTGTTTTTT. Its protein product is CASSSSRGTGELFF.

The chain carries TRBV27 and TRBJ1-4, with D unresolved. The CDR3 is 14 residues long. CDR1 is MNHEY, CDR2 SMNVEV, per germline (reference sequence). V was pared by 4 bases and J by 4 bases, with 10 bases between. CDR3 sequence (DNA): TGTGCCAGCAGTTCCCGGGTTGGTAATGAAAAACTGTTTTTT. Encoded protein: CASSSRVGNEKLFF.

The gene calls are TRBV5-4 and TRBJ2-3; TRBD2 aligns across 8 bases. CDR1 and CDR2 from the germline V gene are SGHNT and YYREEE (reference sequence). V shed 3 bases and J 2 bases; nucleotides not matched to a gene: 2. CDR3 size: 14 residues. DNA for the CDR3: TGTGCCAGCAGCTCGGGACTAGTCACAGATACGCAGTATTTT. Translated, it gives CASSSGLVTDTQYF.

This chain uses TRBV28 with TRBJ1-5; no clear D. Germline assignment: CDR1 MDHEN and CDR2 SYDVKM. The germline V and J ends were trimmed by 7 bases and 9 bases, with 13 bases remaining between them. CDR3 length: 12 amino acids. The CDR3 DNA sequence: TGTGCCAGCACCGGTCTCGGTTCGCCCCAGCATTTT. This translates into CASTGLGSPQHF.

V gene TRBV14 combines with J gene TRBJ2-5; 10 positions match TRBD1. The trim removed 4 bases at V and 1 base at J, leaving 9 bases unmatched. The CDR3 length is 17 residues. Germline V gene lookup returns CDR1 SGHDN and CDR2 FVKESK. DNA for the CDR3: TGTGCCAGCAGCCTCACCGGGACAGGGGCCCGCCAAGAGACCCAGTACTTC. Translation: CASSLTGTGARQETQYF.

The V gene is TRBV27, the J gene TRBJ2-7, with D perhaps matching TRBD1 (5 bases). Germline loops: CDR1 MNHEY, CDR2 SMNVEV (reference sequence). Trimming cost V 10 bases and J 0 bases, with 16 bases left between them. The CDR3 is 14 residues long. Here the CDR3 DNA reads TGTGCCACCAGGCCAGGAGACAGCTCCTACGAGCAGTACTTC. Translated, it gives CATRPGDSSYEQYF.

The CDR3 loop is CASSLTVWASSGANVLTF. CDR3 DNA: TGTGCCAGCAGTCTCACCGTCTGGGCCAGCTCTGGGGCCAACGTCCTGACTTTC. The chain recombines TRBV7-9 with TRBJ2-6; D remains unclear. Trimming removed 6 bases at V and 0 bases at J, with 18 bases between. Germline CDR1 reads SEHNR; CDR2 reads FQNEAQ (reference sequence). This CDR3 contains 18 residues.

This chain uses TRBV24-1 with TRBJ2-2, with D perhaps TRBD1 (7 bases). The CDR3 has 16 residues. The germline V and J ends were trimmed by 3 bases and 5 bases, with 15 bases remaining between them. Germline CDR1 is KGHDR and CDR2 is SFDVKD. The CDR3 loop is CATSDPRTGGTGELFF. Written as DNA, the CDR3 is TGTGCCACCAGTGATCCTCGGACAGGAGGGACCGGGGAGCTGTTTTTT.

The CDR3 is CASSPLGQGYDGYTF. The CDR3 DNA reads as TGTGCCAGCAGCCCGCTTGGACAGGGCTATGACGGCTACACCTTC. The genes are TRBV4-2 and TRBJ1-2, with TRBD1 identical over 8 bases. Germline trimming cut 4 bases from V and 8 bases from J; bases unmatched to any gene: 12. CDR1 LGHNA and CDR2 YNFKEQ come from the germline V gene. The CDR3 sequence is 15 residues long.

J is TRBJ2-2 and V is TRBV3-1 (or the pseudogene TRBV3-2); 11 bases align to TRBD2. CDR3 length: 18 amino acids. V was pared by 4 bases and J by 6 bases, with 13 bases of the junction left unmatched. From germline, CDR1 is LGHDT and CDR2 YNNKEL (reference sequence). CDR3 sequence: CASSRNLAGGPSAGELFF. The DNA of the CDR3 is TGTGCCAGCAGCCGAAATTTAGCGGGAGGGCCTTCGGCCGGGGAGCTGTTTTTT.